This T cell receptor beta chain was captured by sequencing in a study of cytomegalovirus exposure and HLA in healthy donors. Germline CDR1 reads SGHDT; CDR2 reads YYEEEE. This CDR3 has 16 residues. Amplification used 60 Vbeta primers and 13 Jbeta primers. Using immunoSEQ multiplex PCR, the repertoire was profiled, and TCRdb retains in-frame clones only, with some absent. The sample lists some 130,000 clones; 80% were seen once. General study results and limits: By a later analysis, the bulk of CMV-associated TCR beta chains appeared HLA-restricted. Overall, about 160 TCR beta chains were annotated as cytomegalovirus-associated. A later analysis appeared to link common viral pathogens to several of the most significant clusters. Usually a TCR sequence was rare, but some public TCRs were found in many donors.

Concerning this clone: Its antigen remains unidentified. One end of the junction fails to match germline, which may point to a read error.

V and J are TRBV5-6 and TRBJ2-1, with a weak D call TRBD2 (6 bases). Input material: PBMCs. The TCR was taken from a man aged 25 to 40 in good health and CMV-seronegative. Here the CDR3 reads CASILYGGSSYNEQFF. The CDR3 bases are TGTGCCAGCATCTTGTACGGAGGGAGCTCCTACAATGAGCAGTTCTTC. Based on the CDR3 plus reference TRBV5-6 and TRBJ2-1, the full variable domain is DAGVTQSPTHLIKTRGQQVTLRCSPKSGHDTVSWYQQALGQGPQFIFQYYEEEERQRGNFPDRFSGHQFPNYSSELNVNALLLGDSALYLCASILYGGSSYNEQFFGPGTRLTVL.